The 5 T cell receptor beta chains given below trace back to one sample, sequenced in a study of blood T cells in healthy people across ages. Alongside a J-beta primer mix, a sample-barcoded 5' primer served in a second PCR lasting roughly 6 to 12 cycles. TCRdb fed the 5' RACE reads into MiXCR, producing one record per CDR3 protein. In the table there are around 520,000 distinct CDR3 sequences, about 29% of which are singletons. The sample also formed part of further work on T cells of mothers and their children.

Sequencing input: blood. The receptors were sampled from a boy younger than 10 in good health.

The CDR3 reads CASSEGDPGVHYGYTF. CDR3 nucleotides: TGTGCCAGCAGTGAGGGGGATCCAGGGGTTCACTATGGCTACACCTTC. The V call is TRBV25-1, the J call TRBJ1-2; D perhaps matches TRBD1 (6 bases). The germline gives CDR1 MGHDK, CDR2 SYGVNS. This CDR3 region has 16 residues. V was clipped by 3 bases and J by 3 bases, with 17 bases between them.

The rearrangement uses TRBV29-1 and TRBJ1-4; 9 bases are a match to TRBD1. Germline values: CDR1 SQVTM, CDR2 ANQGSEA. V trimming: 7 bases; J trimming: 7 bases; junction bases outside the gene matches: 7. The CDR3 sequence is 13 residues long. The CDR3 DNA follows: TGCAGCGCCAAAACAGGGGGCGTTGAAAAACTGTTTTTT. Encoded protein: CSAKTGGVEKLFF.

The genes are TRBV2 and TRBJ2-7, with TRBD2 matching 7 bases. The J segment lost 2 bases and the V segment lost 3 bases, leaving 4 bases of the junction unmatched. Germline assignment: CDR1 SNHLY and CDR2 FYNNEI. The CDR3 runs 14 residues. The CDR3 reads CASSERGNPYEQYF. As DNA, the CDR3 is TGTGCCAGCAGTGAGCGGGGGAACCCCTACGAGCAGTACTTC.

This chain links TRBV20-1 with TRBJ2-2; perhaps TRBD2 as D (5 bases). Germline V gene lookup returns CDR1 DFQATT and CDR2 SNEGSKA (reference sequence). This CDR3 has 14 amino acids. Trimming stripped 0 bases from V and 1 base from J, with 6 bases between. CDR3 residues: CSARDSGNTGELFF. CDR3 nucleotides: TGCAGTGCTAGAGACAGCGGGAACACCGGGGAGCTGTTTTTT.

This clonotype was recorded a few times. The rearrangement links TRBV10-3 to TRBJ2-5; maybe TRBD1 (6 bases). The assigned J gene may be wrong: the sequence end matches TRBJ2-7 better. This CDR3 has 13 residues. Germline V CDR1 and CDR2: ENHRY, SYGVKD. CDR3 sequence reads: CAISEGQYYEQYF. As DNA, the CDR3 is TGTGCCATCAGTGAGGGACAGTACTACGAGCAGTACTTC.